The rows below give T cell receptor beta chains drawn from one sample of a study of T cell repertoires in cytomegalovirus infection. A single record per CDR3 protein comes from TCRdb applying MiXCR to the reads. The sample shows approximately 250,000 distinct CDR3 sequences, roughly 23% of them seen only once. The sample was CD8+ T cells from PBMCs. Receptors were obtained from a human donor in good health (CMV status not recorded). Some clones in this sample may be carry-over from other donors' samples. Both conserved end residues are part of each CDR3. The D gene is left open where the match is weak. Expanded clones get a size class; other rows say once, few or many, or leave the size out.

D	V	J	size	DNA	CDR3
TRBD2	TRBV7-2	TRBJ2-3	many	TGTGCCAGCAGCGCGGGACTAGGGAGGGATACGCAGTATTTT	CASSAGLGRDTQYF
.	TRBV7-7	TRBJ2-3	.	TGTGCCAGCAGCCGGGGACATTCGAGCACAGATACGCAGTATTTT	CASSRGHSSTDTQYF
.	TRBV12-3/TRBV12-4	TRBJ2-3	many	TGTGCCAGCAGCCCCCTACTGCTGGATACGCAGTATTTT	CASSPLLLDTQYF
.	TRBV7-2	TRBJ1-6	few	TGTGCCAGCAGCTTGGTCCAGGGTTATTCACCCCTCCACTTT	CASSLVQGYSPLHF
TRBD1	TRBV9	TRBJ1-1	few	TGTGCCAGCAGCGTAGGAAAAACAGGGGACCCTTTGGGCACTGAAGCTTTCTTT	CASSVGKTGDPLGTEAFF
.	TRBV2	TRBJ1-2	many	TGTGCCAGCAGTGAATCGACTTACTATGGCTACACCTTC	CASSESTYYGYTF
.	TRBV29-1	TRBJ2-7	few	TGCAGCGTTGGAGGCAGGGTCCACGAGCAGTACTTC	CSVGGRVHEQYF
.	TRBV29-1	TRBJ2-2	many	TGCAGCGTTGGGGACATAAACACCGGGGAGCTGTTTTTT	CSVGDINTGELFF
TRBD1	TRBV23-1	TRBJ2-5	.	TGCGCCAGCAGTCATCGGGACAGGGGGAAAAAAGAGACCCAGTACTTC	CASSHRDRGKKETQYF
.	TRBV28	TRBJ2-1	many	TGTGCCAGCAGTCCAGACATCGGGCGGTGGGATTTCAATGAGCAGTTCTTC	CASSPDIGRWDFNEQFF
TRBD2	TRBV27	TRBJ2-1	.	TGTGCCAGCAGGCCGGGACTAGCGGTCTACAATGAGCAGTTCTTC	CASRPGLAVYNEQFF
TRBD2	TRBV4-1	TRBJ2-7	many	TGCGCCAGCAGCCAAGGTAGCGGGGGGGTCTACGAGCAGTACTTC	CASSQGSGGVYEQYF
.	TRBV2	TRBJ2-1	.	TGTGCCAGCAGTGAAGTCCCCTTCTCCTACAATGAGCAGTTCTTC	CASSEVPFSYNEQFF
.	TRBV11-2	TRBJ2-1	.	TGTGCCAGCAGCTTAGTCGGGGAGCAGTACTACAATGAGCAGTTCTTC	CASSLVGEQYYNEQFF
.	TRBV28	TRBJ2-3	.	TGTGCCAGCACCTTAGTGGGGGATACGCAGTATTTT	CASTLVGDTQYF
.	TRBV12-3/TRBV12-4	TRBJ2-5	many	TGTGCCAGCAGCATAGATGAGGAGACCCAGTACTTC	CASSIDEETQYF
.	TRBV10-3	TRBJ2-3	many	TGTGCCACCTCCATTGAGGGGGGAGGAGATACGCAGTATTTT	CATSIEGGGDTQYF
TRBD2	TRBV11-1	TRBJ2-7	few	TGTGCCAGCAGCTCGGGACTAAACTACGAGCAGTACTTC	CASSSGLNYEQYF
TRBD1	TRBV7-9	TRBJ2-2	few	TGTGCCAGCAGCGGAGGGACAGGCGGGGAGCTGTTTTTT	CASSGGTGGELFF
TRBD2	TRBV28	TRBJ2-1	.	TGTGCCAGCAGCCTTTACTCTAGCGGGGGGGCAAAAGAGCAGTTCTTC	CASSLYSSGGAKEQFF
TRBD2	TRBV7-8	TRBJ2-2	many	TGTGCCAGCAGCCCGCAACAACTAGCGGGGGCGACCGGGGAGCTGTTTTTT	CASSPQQLAGATGELFF
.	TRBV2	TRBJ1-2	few	TGTGCCAGCAGTGAGGAGGACTATGGCTACACCTTC	CASSEEDYGYTF
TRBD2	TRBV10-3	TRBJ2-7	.	TGTGCCACCAAAGTGCGGGGGGAGGAAGAGCAGTACTTC	CATKVRGEEEQYF
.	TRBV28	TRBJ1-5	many	TGTGCCAGCAGTTACTGGGGGGTTAGCAATCAGCCCCAGCATTTT	CASSYWGVSNQPQHF
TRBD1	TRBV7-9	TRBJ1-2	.	TGTGCCAGCAGCTTAGGGGGACAGGATCCCAACTATGGCTACACCTTC	CASSLGGQDPNYGYTF
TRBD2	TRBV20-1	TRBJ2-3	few	TGCAGTGCTGGGGACCTAGCGGGGAACACAGATACGCAGTATTTT	CSAGDLAGNTDTQYF
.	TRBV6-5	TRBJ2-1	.	TGTGCCAGCAGTTACCTCGCGGGTGGCTCCTACAATGAGCAGTTCTTC	CASSYLAGGSYNEQFF
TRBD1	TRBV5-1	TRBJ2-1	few	TGCGCCAGCAGCGCCCGAAGGGGGCGGGCCGGGGATGAGCAGTTCTTC	CASSARRGRAGDEQFF
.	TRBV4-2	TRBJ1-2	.	TGTGCCAGCAGCCAAGGCCTCAGTACTAACTATGGCTACACCTTC	CASSQGLSTNYGYTF
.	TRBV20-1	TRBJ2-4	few	TGCAGTGCTCGTACAGGGTTAAAAAACATTCAGTACTTC	CSARTGLKNIQYF
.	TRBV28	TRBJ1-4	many	TGTGCCAGCAGCCAGCGGGCTAATGAAAAACTGTTTTTT	CASSQRANEKLFF
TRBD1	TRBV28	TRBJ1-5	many	TGTGCCAGCAGATATCCACAGGGGCAGCCCCAGCATTTT	CASRYPQGQPQHF
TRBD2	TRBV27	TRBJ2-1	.	TGTGCCAGCAGTTTACCAGCGGGGGGCGGGGATGAGCAGTTCTTC	CASSLPAGGGDEQFF
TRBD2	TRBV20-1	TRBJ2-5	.	TGCAGTTCCAGCCCCCCTCTAGCGGGGGATGAGACCCAGTACTTC	CSSSPPLAGDETQYF
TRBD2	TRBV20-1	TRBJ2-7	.	TGCAGTGCCTCGGAGGGAGGACTAGCGGGGCCCTACGAGCAGTACTTC	CSASEGGLAGPYEQYF
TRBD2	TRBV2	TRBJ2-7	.	TGTGCCAGCAGTTACCGGGACGGGGGGGACGAGCAGTACTTC	CASSYRDGGDEQYF
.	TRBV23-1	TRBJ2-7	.	TGCGCCAGCAGTCAAAGCTACAGATCCTACGAGCAGTACTTC	CASSQSYRSYEQYF
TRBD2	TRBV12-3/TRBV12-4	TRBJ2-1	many	TGTGCCAGCAGTTTCACTAGCGGGGGGCCAAATGAGCAGTTCTTC	CASSFTSGGPNEQFF
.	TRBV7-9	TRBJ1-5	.	TGTGCCAGCAGCACGACAGGACTCAATCAGCCCCAGCATTTT	CASSTTGLNQPQHF
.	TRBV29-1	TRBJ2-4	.	TGCAGCGTTGTTGGCAGGAAAAACATTCAGTACTTC	CSVVGRKNIQYF
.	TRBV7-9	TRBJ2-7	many	TGTGCCAGCAGCAGGACGTCCAGCTCCTACGAGCAGTACTTC	CASSRTSSSYEQYF
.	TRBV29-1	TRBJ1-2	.	TGCAGCGTTGAAGTATGGGGACTGGAACCATCTGCTAACTATGGCTACACCTTC	CSVEVWGLEPSANYGYTF
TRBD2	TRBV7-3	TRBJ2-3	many	TGTGCCAGCAGCTCATCAGGACTAGCGGGACTTCGCACAGATACGCAGTATTTT	CASSSSGLAGLRTDTQYF
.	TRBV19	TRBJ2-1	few	TGTGCCAGTAGTATAGATCAAGGGCTCTCCTACAATGAGCAGTTCTTC	CASSIDQGLSYNEQFF
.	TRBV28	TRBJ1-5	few	TGTGCCAGCAGTTTTTCCCCTTATAGCAATCAGCCCCAGCATTTT	CASSFSPYSNQPQHF
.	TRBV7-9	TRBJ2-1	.	TGTGCCAGCAGCCTGACGACAGGCTACTACAATGAGCAGTTCTTC	CASSLTTGYYNEQFF
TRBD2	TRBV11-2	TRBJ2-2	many	TGTGCCAGCAGCCAGGGGAGACTAGCGGCGAACACCGGGGAGCTGTTTTTT	CASSQGRLAANTGELFF
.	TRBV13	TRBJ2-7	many	TGTGCCAGCAGCCCCTTGGGGACGGAGTCCTACGAGCAGTACTTC	CASSPLGTESYEQYF
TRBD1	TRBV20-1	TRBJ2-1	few	TGCAGTGCTAGAGATCTAGGGACAGCTTACAATGAGCAGTTCTTC	CSARDLGTAYNEQFF
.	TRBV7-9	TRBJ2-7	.	TGTGCCAGCAGCTCCGGGACCCTCTACGAGCAGTACTTC	CASSSGTLYEQYF
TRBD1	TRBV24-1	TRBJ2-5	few	TGTGCCACCAGTGATACGACAGGGCTACAAGAGACCCAGTACTTC	CATSDTTGLQETQYF
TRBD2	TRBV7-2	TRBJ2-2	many	TGTGCCAGCAGCGTACTAGCGGGGGTGACCGGGGAGCTGTTTTTT	CASSVLAGVTGELFF
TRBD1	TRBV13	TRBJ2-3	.	TGTGCCAGCAGCATGAACAGGGGGGCAGATACGCAGTATTTT	CASSMNRGADTQYF
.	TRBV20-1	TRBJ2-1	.	TGCAGTGCTAACAGGGTGGACTACAATGAGCAGTTCTTC	CSANRVDYNEQFF
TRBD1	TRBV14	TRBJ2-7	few	TGTGCCAGCAGCGGGGACAGGTTTCCCTACGAGCAGTACTTC	CASSGDRFPYEQYF